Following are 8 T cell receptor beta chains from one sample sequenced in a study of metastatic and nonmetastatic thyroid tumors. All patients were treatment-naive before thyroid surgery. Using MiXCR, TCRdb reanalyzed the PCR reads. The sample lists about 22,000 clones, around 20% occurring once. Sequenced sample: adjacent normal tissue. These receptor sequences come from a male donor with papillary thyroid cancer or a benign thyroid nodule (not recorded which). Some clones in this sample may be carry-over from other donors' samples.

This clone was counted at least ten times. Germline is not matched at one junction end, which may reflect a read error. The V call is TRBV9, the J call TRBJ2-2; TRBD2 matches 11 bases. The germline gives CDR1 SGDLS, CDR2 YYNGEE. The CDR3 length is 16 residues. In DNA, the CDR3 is TGTGCCTGCAGCGTATCGGGACTAGCGGTGACCGGGGAGCTGTTTTTT. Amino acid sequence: CACSVSGLAVTGELFF.

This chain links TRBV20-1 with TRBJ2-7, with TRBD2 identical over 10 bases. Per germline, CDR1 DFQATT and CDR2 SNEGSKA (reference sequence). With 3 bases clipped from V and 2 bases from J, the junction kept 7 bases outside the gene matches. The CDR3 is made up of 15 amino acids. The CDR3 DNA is TGCAGTGCTAGGGGTTCTAGCGGGAGAACCTACGAGCAGTACTTC. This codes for CSARGSSGRTYEQYF.

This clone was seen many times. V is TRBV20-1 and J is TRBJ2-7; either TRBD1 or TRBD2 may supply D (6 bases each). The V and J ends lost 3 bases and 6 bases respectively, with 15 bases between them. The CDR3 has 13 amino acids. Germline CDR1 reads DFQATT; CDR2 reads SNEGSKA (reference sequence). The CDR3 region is CSARALGGGEQYV. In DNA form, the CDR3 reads TGCAGTGCTAGGGCCCTAGGAGGGGGCGAGCAGTACGTC.

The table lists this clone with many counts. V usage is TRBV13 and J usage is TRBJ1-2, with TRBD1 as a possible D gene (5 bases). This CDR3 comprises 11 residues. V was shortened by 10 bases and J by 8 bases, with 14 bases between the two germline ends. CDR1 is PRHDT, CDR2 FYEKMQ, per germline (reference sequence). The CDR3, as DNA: TGTGCCACTCCGACAGCGGGAGGCTACACCTTC. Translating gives CATPTAGGYTF.

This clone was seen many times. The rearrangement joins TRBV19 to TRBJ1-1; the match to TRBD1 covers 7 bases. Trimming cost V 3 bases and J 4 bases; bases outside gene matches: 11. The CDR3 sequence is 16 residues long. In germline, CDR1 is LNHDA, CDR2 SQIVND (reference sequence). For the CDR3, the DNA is TGTGCCAGTAGTATCCGAGGGGGCAGTTTAGGCACTGAAGCTTTCTTT. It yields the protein CASSIRGGSLGTEAFF.

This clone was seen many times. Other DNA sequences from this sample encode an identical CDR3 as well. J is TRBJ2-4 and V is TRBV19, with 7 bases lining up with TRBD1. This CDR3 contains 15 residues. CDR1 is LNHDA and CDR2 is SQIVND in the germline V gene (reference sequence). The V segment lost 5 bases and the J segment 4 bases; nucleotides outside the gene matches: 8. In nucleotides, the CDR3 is TGTGCCAGTAGTCAACAGGGGACCCCAAAAAACATTCAGTACTTC. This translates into CASSQQGTPKNIQYF. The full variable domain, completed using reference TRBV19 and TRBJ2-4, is DGGITQSPKYLFRKEGQNVTLSCEQNLNHDAMYWYRQDPGQGLRLIYYSQIVNDFQKGDIAEGYSVSREKKESFPLTVTSAQKNPTAFYLCASSQQGTPKNIQYFGAGTRLSVL.

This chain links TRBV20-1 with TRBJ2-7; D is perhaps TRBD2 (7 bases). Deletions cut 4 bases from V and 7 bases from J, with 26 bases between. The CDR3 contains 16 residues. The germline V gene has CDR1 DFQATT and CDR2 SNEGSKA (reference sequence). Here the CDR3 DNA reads TGCAGTGCTACAGAGCCTCAGGGAGGGCTAAGGGGGGAGCAGTACTTC. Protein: CSATEPQGGLRGEQYF.

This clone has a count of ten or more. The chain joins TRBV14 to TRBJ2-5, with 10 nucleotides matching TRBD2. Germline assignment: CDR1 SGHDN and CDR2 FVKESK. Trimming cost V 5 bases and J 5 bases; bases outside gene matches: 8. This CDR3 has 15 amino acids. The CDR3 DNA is TGTGCCAGCAGCATCGAGCGGGAGGGCCGGGAGACCCAGTACTTC. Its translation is CASSIEREGRETQYF.